These T cell receptor beta chains were read from a single sample in a study of T-cell reconstitution after alpha-beta-depleted transplantation in children. TCRdb analysed the PCR reads with MiXCR anew, one entry per CDR3 protein. This table holds about 610,000 distinct CDR3 sequences, 10% to 13% found once. This specimen consisted of PBMCs from the stem cell graft donor, obtained from the stem cell graft. Receptor source: a human donor who donated a stem cell graft to a child with acute myeloid leukemia. CDR3s include the opening cysteine and the closing phenylalanine or tryptophan. The D gene is left open where the match is weak. Size values are once, few and many counts, or a class for expanded clones, and some rows have none.

TRBV7-8,-,TRBD2,TRBJ2-3,CASSVARTSGTDTQYF,TGTGCCAGCAGCGTAGCCCGGACTAGCGGCACAGATACGCAGTATTTT
TRBV11-2,few,-,TRBJ2-6,CASSPTGTGGYGANVLTF,TGTGCCAGCAGCCCCACCGGGACCGGCGGGTATGGGGCCAACGTCCTGACTTTC
TRBV4-3,many,TRBD2,TRBJ2-3,CASSQDWGSGRAMSDTQYF,TGCGCCAGCAGCCAAGATTGGGGGAGCGGGAGGGCCATGTCAGATACGCAGTATTTT
TRBV28,once,TRBD2,TRBJ2-7,CASSSDGGGYEQYF,TGTGCCAGCAGTTCCGATGGGGGGGGCTACGAGCAGTACTTC
TRBV18,few,TRBD2,TRBJ2-7,CASSPPRAGVSSYEQYF,TGTGCCAGCTCACCTCCACGGGCGGGGGTGAGCTCCTACGAGCAGTACTTC
TRBV4-3,-,-,TRBJ2-2,CASSQLRDAGELFF,TGCGCCAGCAGCCAATTGAGGGATGCCGGGGAGCTGTTTTTT
TRBV5-6,-,TRBD2,TRBJ2-7,CASSPGLAQYEQYF,TGTGCCAGCAGCCCGGGACTAGCACAATACGAGCAGTACTTC
TRBV7-2,once,-,TRBJ2-2,CASSPPRGELFF,TGTGCCAGCAGCCCTCCCCGCGGGGAGCTGTTTTTT
TRBV12-3/TRBV12-4,few,TRBD2,TRBJ2-3,CASRKRLAGGGDTQYF,TGTGCCAGCAGGAAAAGACTAGCGGGAGGCGGGGATACGCAGTATTTT
TRBV7-2,few,-,TRBJ2-1,CASSLVSGEVEQFF,TGTGCCAGCAGCTTAGTGTCGGGAGAGGTTGAGCAGTTCTTC
TRBV7-6,many,-,TRBJ2-3,CASSLGTGVGTDTQYF,TGTGCCAGCAGCTTAGGTACGGGAGTGGGCACAGATACGCAGTATTTT
TRBV7-9,many,TRBD1,TRBJ2-4,CASSPATGRVDIQYF,TGTGCCAGCAGCCCGGCGACAGGGCGAGTTGACATTCAGTACTTC
TRBV12-3/TRBV12-4,few,TRBD1,TRBJ2-5,CASSGGGTAYRIYF,TGTGCCAGCAGTGGGGGTGGGACAGCCTATCGCATCTACTTC